A single sample gave rise to the 30 T cell receptor beta chains below, sequenced in a study of T cells after yellow fever vaccination. One entry per CDR3 protein, called by TCRdb with MiXCR from the 5' RACE reads. The profile shows 250,000 to 400,000 distinct CDR3 sequences, around 4.3% of them singletons. This sample comprised PBMCs, obtained 15 days after the yellow fever booster vaccination. These TCRs come from a man aged 18 to 29 who received the YFV17D yellow fever vaccine.

This clonotype has a handful of counts. The chain combines TRBV20-1 with TRBJ2-1, with a weak D call TRBD2 (5 bases). Germline assignment: CDR1 DFQATT and CDR2 SNEGSKA (reference sequence). The CDR3 totals 14 residues. V dropped 7 bases and J dropped 7 bases, with 20 bases sitting between them. CDR3 nucleotides: TGCAGTGGGGCTAGCACATACGAACGGAATGAGCAGTTCTTC. Translated: CSGASTYERNEQFF.

In its sample, this clonotype was seen a few times. This chain uses TRBV30 with TRBJ2-3; TRBD2 aligns across 7 bases. The CDR3 length is 13 residues. The junction had 7 bases not matched to a gene; V was cut back by 7 bases and J by 3 bases. Germline assignment: CDR1 GTSNPN and CDR2 SVGIG (reference sequence). CDR3 sequence (DNA): TGTGCCTTCGGGACTACCGGGACAGATACGCAGTATTTT. It codes for CAFGTTGTDTQYF.

V gene TRBV20-1 combines with J gene TRBJ2-1; 7 bases match TRBD2. V lost 2 bases, J lost 4 bases, and 8 bases stayed unmatched. CDR1 and CDR2 from the germline V gene are DFQATT and SNEGSKA (reference sequence). This CDR3 has 15 residues. CDR3 bases: TGCAGTGCTAGATTTGCAGGGAGGGGATACAATGAGCAGTTCTTC. As protein: CSARFAGRGYNEQFF.

The V call is TRBV12-3 or TRBV12-4, the J call TRBJ1-2; D remains ambiguous. The CDR3 has 13 residues. Trimming left V 6 bases short and J 6 bases short, with 14 bases between. CDR3 DNA: TGTGCCAGCAGCCAAGAAAGAGTCGATGGCTACACCTTC. Amino acid sequence: CASSQERVDGYTF.

There are a few counts of this clonotype. The gene calls are TRBV9 and TRBJ2-3, with no clear D. This CDR3 region has 12 residues. The germline gives CDR1 SGDLS, CDR2 YYNGEE. V shed 4 bases and J shed 6 bases, with 9 bases lying between them. This chain's CDR3 is CASSPALDTQYF. CDR3 coding DNA: TGTGCCAGCAGCCCGGCACTTGATACGCAGTATTTT.

The chain employs TRBV5-4 and TRBJ2-1; D not certain. Germline V CDR1 and CDR2: SGHNT, YYREEE (reference sequence). V lost 2 bases, J lost 1 base, and 10 bases lay in between. CDR3 length: 15 residues. In nucleotides, the CDR3 is TGTGCCAGCAGCTTTTTTACCGGGTCCTACAATGAGCAGTTCTTC. Its protein is CASSFFTGSYNEQFF.

This clonotype occurred a few times. The gene calls are TRBV5-1 and TRBJ1-6; 10 bases fit TRBD1. The germline V gene encodes CDR1 SGHRS and CDR2 YFSETQ. The CDR3 length is 13 residues. V shed 4 bases, J shed 13 bases, and the junction held 5 bases outside the gene matches. The CDR3 here is CASSRDRGRPLHF. CDR3 DNA: TGCGCCAGCAGCCGGGACAGGGGTAGGCCCCTCCACTTT.

This clonotype was counted ten times or more. The J gene is TRBJ2-5, the V gene TRBV6-2 or TRBV6-3; a possible D gene is TRBD1 (6 bases). The germline V gene has CDR1 MNHEY and CDR2 SVGEGT. V lost 6 bases to trimming and J lost 5 bases, with 13 bases between them. The CDR3 is 13 amino acids. The CDR3 region is CASSTGPRETQYF. For the CDR3, the DNA is TGTGCCAGCAGCACAGGGCCCAGGGAGACCCAGTACTTC.

The CDR3 nucleotides are TGCGCCAGCAGCTTGGCCACGCGGGGGTGGACAGATACGCAGTATTTT. Residues: CASSLATRGWTDTQYF. The chain joins TRBV5-1 to TRBJ2-3, with 7 bases fitting TRBD2. The germline V gene encodes CDR1 SGHRS and CDR2 YFSETQ. The CDR3 is made up of 16 amino acids. V lost 0 bases, J lost 3 bases, and 7 bases stayed unmatched.

This clonotype was seen many times. The chain joins TRBV6-5 to TRBJ2-1; 9 nucleotides match TRBD2. J gave up 0 bases and V 7 bases, and 10 bases lay outside the gene matches. Looked up from germline, CDR1 is MNHEY and CDR2 is SVGAGI. The CDR3 loop spans 17 amino acids. CDR3 in DNA: TGTGCCAGCACCCCGAATAGCGGGGGCCTCTCCTACAATGAGCAGTTCTTC. Translation gives CASTPNSGGLSYNEQFF.

The sample holds a few counts of this clonotype. The chain links TRBV20-1 to TRBJ2-6, with D perhaps given as TRBD1 or TRBD2 (6 bases each). Germline CDR1 and CDR2: DFQATT and SNEGSKA (reference sequence). V shed 2 bases and J shed 3 bases, with 14 bases lying between them. The CDR3 length is 16 residues. CDR3 sequence reads: CSARRGGSVGANVLTF. Here the CDR3 DNA reads TGCAGTGCTAGAAGAGGGGGGTCGGTTGGGGCCAACGTCCTGACTTTC.

This clonotype was seen a handful of times. The rearrangement uses TRBV12-3 or TRBV12-4 and TRBJ2-5, with D perhaps matching TRBD2 (6 bases). V lost 3 bases, J lost 2 bases, and 10 bases lay in between. This CDR3 is built from 14 residues. The CDR3 DNA reads as TGTGCCAGCAGTTTTTATGGGACTCAAGAGACCCAGTACTTC. This codes for CASSFYGTQETQYF.

In its sample, this clonotype was seen a few times. V and J are TRBV20-1 and TRBJ2-1; 13 bases match TRBD2. This CDR3 contains 14 residues. Germline assignment: CDR1 DFQATT and CDR2 SNEGSKA (reference sequence). V dropped 5 bases and J dropped 9; count of bases not matched to a gene: 7. The CDR3 loop is CSAPLAGGPVEQFF. As DNA, the CDR3 is TGCAGTGCTCCACTAGCGGGGGGGCCGGTTGAGCAGTTCTTC.

The V and J genes are TRBV4-2 and TRBJ1-2, with 8 bases that match TRBD1. The CDR3 has 16 amino acids. Germline V gene data show CDR1 as LGHNA and CDR2 as YNFKEQ. J gave up 6 bases and V 3 bases, and 12 bases lay outside the gene matches. In DNA, the CDR3 is TGTGCCAGCAGCCACCTACACGGACAGGGCAGGGATGGCTACACCTTC. This codes for CASSHLHGQGRDGYTF.

J is TRBJ1-2 and V is TRBV20-1; D might be TRBD1 (5 bases). The CDR3 loop spans 11 amino acids. Germline CDR1 is DFQATT and CDR2 is SNEGSKA (reference sequence). The CDR3 here is CMTIRQGDYTF. The CDR3 coding sequence is TGCATGACTATTAGGCAGGGCGACTACACCTTC.

This clonotype appeared many times. This chain uses TRBV5-1 with TRBJ2-7; a weak D match, TRBD2 (5 bases). The CDR3 spans 14 residues. The germline V gene encodes CDR1 SGHRS and CDR2 YFSETQ. V was cut by 4 bases and J by 1 base, with 12 bases left in between. As DNA, the CDR3 is TGCGCCAGCAGCCCTGATGGGAGTTCCTACGAGCAGTACGTC. Amino acids: CASSPDGSSYEQYV.

This clonotype was counted many times. The chain has TRBV20-1 and TRBJ2-1, with TRBD2 as a possible D gene (6 bases). The CDR3 totals 21 residues. The V end was cut by 0 bases, the J end by 4 bases, with 31 bases between. Germline V CDR1 and CDR2: DFQATT, SNEGSKA (reference sequence). Written as DNA, the CDR3 is TGCAGTGCTAGAGAGGCCCGCGGGGTGGGGCACCCCCGCCGTTCGTACAATGAGCAGTTCTTC. It yields the protein CSAREARGVGHPRRSYNEQFF.

This clonotype came up a few times. This chain connects TRBV5-6 to TRBJ2-7; D may be TRBD1 (5 bases). The germline V gene encodes CDR1 SGHDT and CDR2 YYEEEE. Trimming shortened V by 2 bases and J by 7 bases, and 16 bases separated the two germline ends. This CDR3 comprises 14 residues. The CDR3 spells CASSFPRGHWEQYF. DNA for the CDR3: TGTGCCAGCAGCTTCCCTAGGGGTCACTGGGAGCAGTACTTC.

This clonotype was seen ten or more times. The chain employs TRBV12-3 or TRBV12-4 and TRBJ1-2, with 7 bases aligning to TRBD1. V gave up 3 bases and J gave up 4 bases; unmatched junction bases: 8. This CDR3 region has 15 residues. The CDR3 bases are TGTGCCAGCAGTTTCGCCAGGGGGTTCTTCTATGGCTACACCTTC. It is translated as CASSFARGFFYGYTF.

This clonotype was recorded a few times. The CDR3, as DNA: TGTGCCAGCAGCTTCCGGGACAACGGAGAAGAGACCCAGTACTTC. Translation: CASSFRDNGEETQYF. The rearrangement uses TRBV5-4 and TRBJ2-5; D is perhaps TRBD1 (6 bases). The CDR3 contains 15 residues. Germline V gene data show CDR1 as SGHNT and CDR2 as YYREEE (reference sequence). The germline V and J ends were trimmed by 2 bases and 3 bases, with 14 bases remaining between them.

In its sample, this clonotype was seen many times. The DNA for the CDR3 is TGTGCCAGCAGCGTAGGGATTACGACCACCACTGAAGCTTTCTTT. Its translation: CASSVGITTTTEAFF. The rearrangement joins TRBV9 to TRBJ1-1; the D is unclear. V was trimmed by 0 bases and J by 4 bases, leaving 13 bases between them. The CDR3 sequence is 15 residues long. Germline CDR1 reads SGDLS; CDR2 reads YYNGEE.

The chain carries TRBV4-1 and TRBJ1-5; 8 bases match TRBD1. CDR3 length equals 15 residues. Trimming took 7 bases from V and 2 from J; bases not matched to a gene: 7. Germline CDR1 reads MGHRA; CDR2 reads YSYEKL. CDR3 in amino acids: CASTQGAGGNQPQHF. The DNA for the CDR3 is TGCGCCAGCACCCAGGGGGCGGGTGGCAATCAGCCCCAGCATTTT.

This clonotype was counted many times. V gene TRBV7-2 combines with J gene TRBJ2-7; tentatively, D is TRBD2 (5 bases). The CDR3 is 13 residues long. V lost 5 bases to trimming and J lost 6 bases, with 14 bases between them. Per germline, CDR1 SGHTA and CDR2 FQGNSA. The CDR3 region is CASSPLLGPEQYF. The CDR3, as DNA: TGTGCCAGCAGCCCCCTACTAGGACCCGAGCAGTACTTC.

The chain carries TRBV9 and TRBJ1-5, with unresolved D. V was shortened by 0 bases and J by 0 bases, with 7 bases between the two germline ends. The germline CDR1 and CDR2 sequences are SGDLS and YYNGEE. CDR3 length: 15 amino acids. CDR3 nucleotide sequence: TGTGCCAGCAGCGTAGATTGGTATAGCAATCAGCCCCAGCATTTT. Its protein is CASSVDWYSNQPQHF.

This chain links TRBV7-2 with TRBJ2-3, with D perhaps matching TRBD2 (6 bases). The CDR3 loop spans 13 amino acids. The germline V gene has CDR1 SGHTA and CDR2 FQGNSA. V was shortened by 3 bases and J by 5 bases, with 9 bases between the two germline ends. The CDR3 reads CASSFRRGDTQYF. The CDR3, as DNA: TGTGCCAGCAGCTTCAGGCGGGGAGATACGCAGTATTTT.

The chain joins TRBV6-1 to TRBJ1-1; D is possibly TRBD1 (5 bases). The CDR3 is 13 residues long. Germline V gene data show CDR1 as MNHNS and CDR2 as SASEGT. Trimming stripped 1 base from V and 5 bases from J, with 8 bases between. CDR3 in amino acids: CASSEGGGTEAFF. The CDR3 DNA follows: TGTGCCAGCAGTGAAGGCGGGGGGACTGAAGCTTTCTTT.

About this clonotype: A much larger clone differs from this one at a single base, so this may be a read error. This chain links TRBV5-1 with TRBJ2-7; TRBD1 aligns across 8 bases. From germline, CDR1 is SGHRS and CDR2 YFSETQ. V shed 3 bases, J shed 1 base, and the junction held 6 bases outside the gene matches. There are 15 residues in the CDR3. CDR3 sequence: CASSYGTGFSYEQYF. Here the CDR3 DNA reads TGCGCCAGCAGCTACGGGACAGGATTTTCCTACGAGCAGTACTTC.

This clonotype was observed a handful of times. The rearrangement links TRBV5-1 to TRBJ2-3, with a tentative D call TRBD2 (6 bases). The V and J ends lost 2 bases and 3 bases respectively, with 13 bases between them. This CDR3 has 15 amino acids. CDR1 is SGHRS and CDR2 is YFSETQ in the germline V gene. The CDR3, as DNA: TGCGCCAGCAGCTTCGGGGACCGGGGGACAGATACGCAGTATTTT. Translating it yields CASSFGDRGTDTQYF. The full variable domain, in which reference TRBV5-1 and TRBJ2-3 provide the parts outside the CDR3, is KAGVTQTPRYLIKTRGQQVTLSCSPISGHRSVSWYQQTPGQGLQFLFEYFSETQRNKGNFPGRFSGRQFSNSRSEMNVSTLELGDSALYLCASSFGDRGTDTQYFGPGTRLTVL.

The genes are TRBV20-1 and TRBJ1-1; D may be TRBD1 (5 bases). The length of the CDR3 is 13 residues. Trimming stripped 5 bases from V and 8 bases from J, with 18 bases between. The germline V gene encodes CDR1 DFQATT and CDR2 SNEGSKA (reference sequence). This chain's CDR3 is CSAPRAGAAEAFF. CDR3 sequence (DNA): TGCAGTGCTCCAAGGGCCGGGGCTGCGGAAGCTTTCTTT.

This clonotype was recorded many times. The chain has TRBV5-6 and TRBJ2-6, with 11 bases identical to TRBD2. Germline V gives CDR1 SGHDT, CDR2 YYEEEE. V lost 4 bases and J lost 0; bases outside the gene matches: 6. The CDR3 loop spans 18 amino acids. Written as DNA, the CDR3 is TGTGCCAGCAGCCCACTAGCGGGGGCGCTCTCTGGGGCCAACGTCCTGACTTTC. The encoded protein is CASSPLAGALSGANVLTF.